This TCR beta chain is drawn from a study of response to subunit inactivated influenza vaccine. Per germline, CDR1 KGHDR and CDR2 SFDVKD. This CDR3 spans 15 amino acids. With 5 bases clipped from V and 6 bases from J, the junction kept 9 bases outside the gene matches. This clonotype has a handful of counts. TCRdb fed the RT-PCR reads into MiXCR, producing one record per CDR3 protein. The data hold just under 550,000 distinct CDR3 sequences, with around a quarter observed a single time. The sample also formed part of further work on T cells expressing NK-cell markers. This second report adds: For TCR beta, cDNA was produced by 5'RACE template switching with UMIs.

Sequenced here: CD4+ T cells sorted from PBMCs, sampled 12 days after vaccination. J is TRBJ2-7 and V is TRBV24-1; TRBD1 matches at 10 bases. The sequence came from a man in his fifties or sixties who received an inactivated influenza vaccine. CDR3 bases: TGTGCCACCAGTGCCGGGACAGGGGTTTTTGGCGAGCAGTACTTC. Encoded protein: CATSAGTGVFGEQYF.